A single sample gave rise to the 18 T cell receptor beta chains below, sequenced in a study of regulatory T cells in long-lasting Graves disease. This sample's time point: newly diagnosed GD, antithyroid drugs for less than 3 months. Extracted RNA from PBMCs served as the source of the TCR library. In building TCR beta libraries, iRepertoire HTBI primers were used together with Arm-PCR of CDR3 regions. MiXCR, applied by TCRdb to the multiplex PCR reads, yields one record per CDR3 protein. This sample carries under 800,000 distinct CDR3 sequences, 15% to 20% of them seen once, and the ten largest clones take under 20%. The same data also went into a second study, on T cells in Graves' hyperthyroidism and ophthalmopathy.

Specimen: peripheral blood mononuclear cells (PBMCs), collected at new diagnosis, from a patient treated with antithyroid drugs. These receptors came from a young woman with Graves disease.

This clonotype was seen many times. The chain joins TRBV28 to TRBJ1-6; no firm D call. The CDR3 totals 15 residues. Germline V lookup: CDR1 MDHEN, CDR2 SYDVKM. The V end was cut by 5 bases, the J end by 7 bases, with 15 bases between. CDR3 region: CASSNVRSSNSPLHF. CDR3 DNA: TGTGCCAGCAGTAACGTAAGGTCCTCGAATTCACCCCTCCACTTT.

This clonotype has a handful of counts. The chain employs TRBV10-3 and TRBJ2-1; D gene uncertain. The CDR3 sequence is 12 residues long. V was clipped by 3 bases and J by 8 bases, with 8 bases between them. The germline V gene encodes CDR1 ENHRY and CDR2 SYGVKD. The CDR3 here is CAISDFNDEQFF. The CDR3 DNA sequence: TGTGCCATCAGTGATTTCAATGATGAGCAGTTCTTC.

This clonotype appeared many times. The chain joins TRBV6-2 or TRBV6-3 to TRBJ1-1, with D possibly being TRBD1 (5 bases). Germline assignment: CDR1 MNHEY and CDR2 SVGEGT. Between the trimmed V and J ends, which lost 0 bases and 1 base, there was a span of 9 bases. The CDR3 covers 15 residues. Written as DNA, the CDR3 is TGTGCCAGCAGTTACTCGAGAACAGGGAACACTGAAGCTTTCTTT. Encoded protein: CASSYSRTGNTEAFF.

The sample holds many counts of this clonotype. In DNA, the CDR3 is TGTGCCAGCAGCTTAGGGGGACAGGGGGCAAGGTACGAGCAGTACTTC. It specifies CASSLGGQGARYEQYF. The chain combines TRBV7-2 with TRBJ2-7, with 12 positions matching TRBD1. Trimming cost V 1 base and J 4 bases; bases outside gene matches: 5. This CDR3 comprises 16 residues. Germline V lookup: CDR1 SGHTA, CDR2 FQGNSA. Filled out from reference TRBV7-2 and TRBJ2-7, the complete variable domain reads GAGVSQSPSNKVTEKGKDVELRCDPISGHTALYWYRQSLGQGLEFLIYFQGNSAPDKSGLPSDRFSAERTGGSVSTLTIQRTQQEDSAVYLCASSLGGQGARYEQYFGPGTRLTVT.

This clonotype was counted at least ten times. The CDR3 coding sequence is TGCGCCAGCAGTCGGGCCGGCAGCGGAACCACTAGCACAGATACGCAGTATTTT. Its translation: CASSRAGSGTTSTDTQYF. This sequence joins TRBV5-1 and TRBJ2-3, with D possibly being TRBD2 (5 bases). Trimming cost V 5 bases and J 0 bases, with 22 bases left between them. The CDR3 loop spans 18 amino acids. From germline, CDR1 is SGHRS and CDR2 YFSETQ.

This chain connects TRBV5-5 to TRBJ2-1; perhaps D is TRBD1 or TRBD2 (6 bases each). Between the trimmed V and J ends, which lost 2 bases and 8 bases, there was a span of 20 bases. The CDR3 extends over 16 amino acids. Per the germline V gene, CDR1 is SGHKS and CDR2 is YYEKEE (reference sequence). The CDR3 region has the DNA TGTGCCAGCAGCTTTGGGGGCTTATCCGGGAGCCATGAGCAGTTCTTC. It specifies CASSFGGLSGSHEQFF.

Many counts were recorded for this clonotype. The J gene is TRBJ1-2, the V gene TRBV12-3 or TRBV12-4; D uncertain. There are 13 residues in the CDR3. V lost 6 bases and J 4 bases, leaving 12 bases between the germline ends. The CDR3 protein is CASSRESLYGYTF. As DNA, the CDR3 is TGTGCCAGCAGCCGAGAGAGTCTCTATGGCTACACCTTC.

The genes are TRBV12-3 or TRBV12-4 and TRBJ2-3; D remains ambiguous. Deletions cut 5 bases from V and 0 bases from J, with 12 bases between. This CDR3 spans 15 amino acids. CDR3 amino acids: CASSPLTISTDTQYF. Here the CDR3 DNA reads TGTGCCAGCAGTCCCCTCACCATCAGCACAGATACGCAGTATTTT.

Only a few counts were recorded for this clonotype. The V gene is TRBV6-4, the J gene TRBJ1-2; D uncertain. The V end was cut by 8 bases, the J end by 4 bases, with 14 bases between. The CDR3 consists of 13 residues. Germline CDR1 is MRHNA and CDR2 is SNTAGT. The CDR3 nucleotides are TGTGCCAGCTATAAAGCGGTTGGCTATGGCTACACCTTC. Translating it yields CASYKAVGYGYTF.

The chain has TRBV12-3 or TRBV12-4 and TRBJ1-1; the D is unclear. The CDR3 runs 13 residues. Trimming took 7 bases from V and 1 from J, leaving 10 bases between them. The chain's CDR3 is CASKRTENTEAFF. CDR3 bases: TGTGCCAGCAAAAGAACGGAGAACACTGAAGCTTTCTTT.

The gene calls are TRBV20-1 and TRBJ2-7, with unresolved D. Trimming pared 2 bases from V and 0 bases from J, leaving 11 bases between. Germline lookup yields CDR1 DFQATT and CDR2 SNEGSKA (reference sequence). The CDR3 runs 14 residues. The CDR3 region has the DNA TGCAGTGCTAGAACTCGTGAGAGCTCCTACGAGCAGTACTTC. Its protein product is CSARTRESSYEQYF.

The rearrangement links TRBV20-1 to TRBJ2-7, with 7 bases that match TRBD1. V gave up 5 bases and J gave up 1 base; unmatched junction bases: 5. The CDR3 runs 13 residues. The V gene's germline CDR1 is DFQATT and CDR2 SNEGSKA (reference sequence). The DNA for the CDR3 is TGCAGTGCTTCCCAGGACAGGTCCTACGAGCAGTACTTC. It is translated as CSASQDRSYEQYF.

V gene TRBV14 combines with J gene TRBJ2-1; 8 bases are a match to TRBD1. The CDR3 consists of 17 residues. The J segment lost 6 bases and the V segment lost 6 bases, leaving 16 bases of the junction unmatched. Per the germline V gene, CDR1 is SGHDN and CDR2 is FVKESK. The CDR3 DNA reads TGTGCCAGCAGAGGAACTAAAAGGACAGGGTTCGGCAATGAGCAGTTCTTC. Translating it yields CASRGTKRTGFGNEQFF.

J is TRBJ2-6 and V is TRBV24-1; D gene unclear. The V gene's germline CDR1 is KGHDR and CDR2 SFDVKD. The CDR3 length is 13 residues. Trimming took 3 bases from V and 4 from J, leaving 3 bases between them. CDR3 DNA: TGTGCCACCAGTGATCTGGGGGCCAACGTCCTGACTTTC. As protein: CATSDLGANVLTF.

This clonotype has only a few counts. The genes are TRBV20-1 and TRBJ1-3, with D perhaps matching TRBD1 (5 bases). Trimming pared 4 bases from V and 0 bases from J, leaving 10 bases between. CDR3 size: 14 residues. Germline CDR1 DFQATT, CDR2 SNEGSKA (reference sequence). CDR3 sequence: CSATSGTSGNTIYF. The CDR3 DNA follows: TGCAGTGCTACCTCAGGGACCTCTGGAAACACCATATATTTT.

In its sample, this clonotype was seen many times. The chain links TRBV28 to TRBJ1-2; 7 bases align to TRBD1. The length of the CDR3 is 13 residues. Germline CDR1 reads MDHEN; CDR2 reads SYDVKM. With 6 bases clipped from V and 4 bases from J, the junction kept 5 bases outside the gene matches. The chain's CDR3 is CASSSGQRYGYTF. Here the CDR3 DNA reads TGTGCCAGCAGCTCGGGACAGCGCTATGGCTACACCTTC.

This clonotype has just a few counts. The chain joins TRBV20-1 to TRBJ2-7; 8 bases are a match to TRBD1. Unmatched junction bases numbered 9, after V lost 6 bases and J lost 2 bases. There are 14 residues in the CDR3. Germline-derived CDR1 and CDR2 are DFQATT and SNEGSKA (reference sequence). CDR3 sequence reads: CSASRQGTPYEQYF. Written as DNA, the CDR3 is TGCAGTGCAAGCAGACAGGGGACCCCCTACGAGCAGTACTTC.

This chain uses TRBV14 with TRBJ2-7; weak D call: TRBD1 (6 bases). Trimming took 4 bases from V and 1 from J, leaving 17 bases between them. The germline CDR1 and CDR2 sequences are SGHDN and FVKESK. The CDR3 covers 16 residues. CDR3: CASSLLGGGRSYEQYF. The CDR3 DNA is TGTGCCAGCAGCCTGCTTGGGGGCGGGCGATCCTACGAGCAGTACTTC. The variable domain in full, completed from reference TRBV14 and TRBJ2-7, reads EAGVTQFPSHSVIEKGQTVTLRCDPISGHDNLYWYRRVMGKEIKFLLHFVKESKQDESGMPNNRFLAERTGGTYSTLKVQPAELEDSGVYFCASSLLGGGRSYEQYFGPGTRLTVT.